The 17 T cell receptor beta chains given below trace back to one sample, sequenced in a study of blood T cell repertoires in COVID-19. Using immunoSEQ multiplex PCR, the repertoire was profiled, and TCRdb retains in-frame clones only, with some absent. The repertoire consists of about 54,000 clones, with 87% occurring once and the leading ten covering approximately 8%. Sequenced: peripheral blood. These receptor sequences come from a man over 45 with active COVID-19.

The CDR3, as DNA: TGCGCCAGCAGCCAATATTCGGACAGGACCTCTGGAAACACCATATATTTT. Its protein product is CASSQYSDRTSGNTIYF. The V gene is TRBV4-1, the J gene TRBJ1-3, with 7 nucleotides matching TRBD1. There are 17 residues in the CDR3. The trim removed 2 bases at V and 0 bases at J, leaving 7 bases unmatched. Germline V CDR1 and CDR2: MGHRA, YSYEKL.

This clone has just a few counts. The CDR3 reads CASSVGASGGVDTQYF. The CDR3 bases are TGTGCCAGCAGCGTAGGCGCTAGCGGGGGAGTGGATACGCAGTATTTT. This sequence joins TRBV9 and TRBJ2-3, with 10 nucleotides matching TRBD2. The CDR3 length is 16 residues. In germline, CDR1 is SGDLS, CDR2 YYNGEE. The V gene end was trimmed by 0 bases and the J gene end by 6 bases; junction bases not matched to a gene: 7.

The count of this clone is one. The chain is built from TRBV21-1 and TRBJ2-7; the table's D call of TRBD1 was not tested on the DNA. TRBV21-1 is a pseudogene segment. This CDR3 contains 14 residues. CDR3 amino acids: CASSSWTGSYEQYF. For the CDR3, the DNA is TGTGCCAGCAGCTCATGGACAGGCTCCTACGAGCAGTACTTC.

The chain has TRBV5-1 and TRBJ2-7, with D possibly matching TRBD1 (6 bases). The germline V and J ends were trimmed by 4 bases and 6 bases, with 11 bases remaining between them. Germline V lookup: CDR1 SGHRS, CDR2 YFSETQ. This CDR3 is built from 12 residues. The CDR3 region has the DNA TGCGCCAGCAGCACAGGGAATGCCGAGCAGTACTTC. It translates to CASSTGNAEQYF.

CDR3 residues: CASSSLRDRGDEQYF. The DNA for the CDR3 is TGTGCCAGCAGCTCCCTCCGGGACAGGGGCGACGAGCAGTACTTC. This chain links TRBV5-5 with TRBJ2-7; 10 positions match TRBD1. V dropped 3 bases and J dropped 5; count of bases not matched to a gene: 8. Germline V gene lookup returns CDR1 SGHKS and CDR2 YYEKEE (reference sequence). The CDR3 contains 15 residues.

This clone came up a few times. The CDR3 coding sequence is TGTGCCAGCAGCTTATTGTCCCAATCAACCGGGGAGCTGTTTTTT. Translating it yields CASSLLSQSTGELFF. This chain joins TRBV11-2 and TRBJ2-2, with D unresolved. The germline V gene has CDR1 SGHAT and CDR2 FQNNGV. The CDR3 sequence is 15 residues long. Trimming cost V 2 bases and J 5 bases, with 12 bases left between them.

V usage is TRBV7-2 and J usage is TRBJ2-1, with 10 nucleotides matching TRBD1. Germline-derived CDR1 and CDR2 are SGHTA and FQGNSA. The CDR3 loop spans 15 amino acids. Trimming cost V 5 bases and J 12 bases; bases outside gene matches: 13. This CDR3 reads CASSPPGQGQARQFF. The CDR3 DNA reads TGTGCCAGCAGCCCACCGGGACAGGGGCAAGCTCGGCAGTTCTTC.

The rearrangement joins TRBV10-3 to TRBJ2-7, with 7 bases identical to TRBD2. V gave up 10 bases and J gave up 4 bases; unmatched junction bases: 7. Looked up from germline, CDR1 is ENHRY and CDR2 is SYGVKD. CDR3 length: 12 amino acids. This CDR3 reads CATRESGYEQYF. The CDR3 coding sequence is TGTGCCACGCGGGAGTCGGGATACGAGCAGTACTTC.

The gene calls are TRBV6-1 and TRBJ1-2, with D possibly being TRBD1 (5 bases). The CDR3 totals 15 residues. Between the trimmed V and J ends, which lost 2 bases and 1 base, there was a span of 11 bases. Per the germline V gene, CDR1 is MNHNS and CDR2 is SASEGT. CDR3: CASSERRQFNYGYTF. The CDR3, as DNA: TGTGCCAGCAGTGAACGGCGACAGTTTAACTATGGCTACACCTTC.

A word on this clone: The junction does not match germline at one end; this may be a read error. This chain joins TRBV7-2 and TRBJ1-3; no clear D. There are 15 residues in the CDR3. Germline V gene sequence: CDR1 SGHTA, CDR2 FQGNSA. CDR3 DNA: TGTGCCAGCAGCTTAGCGCAAGTAGCTGGGAACACCATATATTTT. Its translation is CASSLAQVAGNTIYF.

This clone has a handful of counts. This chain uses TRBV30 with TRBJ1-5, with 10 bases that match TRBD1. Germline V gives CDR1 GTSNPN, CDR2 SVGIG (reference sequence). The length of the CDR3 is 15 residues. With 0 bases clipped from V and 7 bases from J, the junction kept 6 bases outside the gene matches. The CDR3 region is CAWSVDRGLKQPQHF. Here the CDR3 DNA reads TGTGCCTGGAGTGTAGACAGGGGGCTAAAGCAGCCCCAGCATTTT.

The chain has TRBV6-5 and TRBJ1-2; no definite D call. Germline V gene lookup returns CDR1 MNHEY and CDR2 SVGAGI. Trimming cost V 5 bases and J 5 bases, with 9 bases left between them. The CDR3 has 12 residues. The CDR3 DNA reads TGTGCCAGCAGTCTCGTCGGGTATGGCTACACCTTC. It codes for CASSLVGYGYTF.

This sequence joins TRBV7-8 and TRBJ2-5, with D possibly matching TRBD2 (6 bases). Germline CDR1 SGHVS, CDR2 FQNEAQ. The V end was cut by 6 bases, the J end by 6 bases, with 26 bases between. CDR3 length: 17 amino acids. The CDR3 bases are TGTGCCAGCAGACGAGGACTACCGGGAGTCGGCAGACAGACCCAGTACTTC. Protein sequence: CASRRGLPGVGRQTQYF.

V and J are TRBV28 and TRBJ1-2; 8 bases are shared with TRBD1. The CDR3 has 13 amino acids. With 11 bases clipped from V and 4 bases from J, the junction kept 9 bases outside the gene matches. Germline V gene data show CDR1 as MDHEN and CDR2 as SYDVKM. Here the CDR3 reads CALGQGRSYGYTF. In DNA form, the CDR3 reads TGTGCCCTAGGACAGGGTAGGAGCTATGGCTACACCTTC.

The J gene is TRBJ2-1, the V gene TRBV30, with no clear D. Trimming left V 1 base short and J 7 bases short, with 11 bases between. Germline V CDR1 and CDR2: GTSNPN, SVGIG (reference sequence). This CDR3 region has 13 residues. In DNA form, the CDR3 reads TGTGCCTGGAGTGGCGACATAGTAAATGAGCAGTTCTTC. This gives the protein CAWSGDIVNEQFF.

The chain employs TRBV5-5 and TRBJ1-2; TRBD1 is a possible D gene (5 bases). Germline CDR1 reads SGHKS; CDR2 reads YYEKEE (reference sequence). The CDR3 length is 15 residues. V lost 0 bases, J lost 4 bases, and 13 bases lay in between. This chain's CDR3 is CASSLGGAARYGYTF. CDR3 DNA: TGTGCCAGCAGCTTGGGTGGGGCGGCCCGCTATGGCTACACCTTC.

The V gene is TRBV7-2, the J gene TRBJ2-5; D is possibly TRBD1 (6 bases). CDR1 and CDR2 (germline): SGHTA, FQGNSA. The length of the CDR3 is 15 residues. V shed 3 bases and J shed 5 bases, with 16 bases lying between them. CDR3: CASSFFGGAGETQYF. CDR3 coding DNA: TGTGCCAGCAGCTTTTTTGGGGGCGCCGGGGAGACCCAGTACTTC.